The entry below gives a single TCR beta chain sequence along with its context. The germline CDR1 and CDR2 sequences are MGHRA and YSYEKL. Between the trimmed V and J ends, which lost 0 bases and 1 base, there was a span of 8 bases. The CDR3 loop spans 15 amino acids. These data belong to a study of blood T cell repertoires in COVID-19. Study-level background: Samples taken during acute and convalescent COVID-19 were collected in the United States, Italy and Spain. From T cells, B-cell-depleted T cells, or PBMCs came the material, which was cDNA or gDNA.

Original processing notes: Reference gene primer amplification in the assay estimated nucleated cell counts. The data were produced by immunoSEQ multiplex PCR, yet TCRdb's version contains in-frame clones alone and is incomplete. The V and J calls and clone size were taken over from that table, and D and trimming were inferred from the DNA. The data show 13,000 or so clones, over 65% seen once. This chain links TRBV4-1 with TRBJ2-3, with unresolved D. Sequenced sample: peripheral blood. The TCR sequence derives from a middle-aged man with active or convalescent COVID-19. The CDR3 bases are TGCGCCAGCAGCCAAGACAGTGGAGGCACAGATACGCAGTATTTT. The encoded protein is CASSQDSGGTDTQYF.